The present entry profiles one T cell receptor (beta chain) with its context. Its target is not known. Axillary draining lymph nodes of breast cancer patients supplied the node samples. The record originates from a study of breast tumors, draining lymph nodes, adjacent tissues. Study observations and caveats: Luminal-like breast cancer showed significantly greater tumor-nontumor repertoire similarity than basal-like breast cancer did.

A single record per CDR3 protein comes from TCRdb applying MiXCR to the multiplex PCR reads. The sample has about 230,000 distinct CDR3 sequences; roughly 32% are singletons. Germline V gene lookup returns CDR1 PRHDT and CDR2 FYEKMQ (reference sequence). The CDR3 runs to 16 residues. The trim removed 4 bases at V and 8 bases at J, leaving 11 bases unmatched. What was sequenced was axillary lymph node tissue. V and J are TRBV13 and TRBJ1-2, with 12 bases aligning to TRBD1. This clonotype was sampled from a female donor with breast cancer. Some clones in this sample may be carry-over from other donors' samples. The CDR3 region is CASSSPGQGARKGYTF. In DNA form, the CDR3 reads TGTGCCAGCAGCTCCCCGGGACAGGGGGCGCGAAAGGGCTACACCTTC.